These 31 T cell receptor beta chains were sequenced from one sample in a study of cytomegalovirus exposure and HLA in healthy donors. The repertoire was sequenced with immunoSEQ multiplex PCR; TCRdb's copy has only in-frame clones and lacks some. The sample holds more than 85,000 clones, over 75% seen once. The sequenced sample was PBMCs. The receptors here all came from a woman aged 25 to 39 in good health and CMV-seropositive.

V gene TRBV12-5 combines with J gene TRBJ2-1; 7 nucleotides align to TRBD2. Germline assignment: CDR1 LGHNT and CDR2 FRNRAP. Trimming took 4 bases from V and 0 from J; bases not matched to a gene: 3. The CDR3 consists of 15 residues. In nucleotides, the CDR3 is TGTGCTAGTGGTTACCGCGGGGGCTCCTACAATGAGCAGTTCTTC. It codes for CASGYRGGSYNEQFF.

The rearrangement uses TRBV28 and TRBJ1-1; maybe TRBD1 (5 bases). This CDR3 region has 15 residues. Germline CDR1 and CDR2: MDHEN and SYDVKM. Trimming stripped 6 bases from V and 4 bases from J, with 18 bases between. CDR3 bases: TGTGCCAGCAGCCTACAGGCGACGGGGGGCACTGAAGCTTTCTTT. The encoded protein is CASSLQATGGTEAFF. Full variable domain (missing parts from reference TRBV28 and TRBJ1-1): DVKVTQSSRYLVKRTGEKVFLECVQDMDHENMFWYRQDPGLGLRLIYFSYDVKMKEKGDIPEGYSVSREKKERFSLILESASTNQTSMYLCASSLQATGGTEAFFGQGTRLTVV.

The rearrangement uses TRBV4-1 and TRBJ1-3; D is possibly TRBD1 (6 bases). The CDR3 is 17 residues long. Germline lookup yields CDR1 MGHRA and CDR2 YSYEKL. V was pared by 0 bases and J by 1 base, with 13 bases between. This CDR3 reads CASSQDLQGRSGNTIYF. The CDR3, as DNA: TGCGCCAGCAGCCAAGATCTCCAGGGGAGATCTGGAAACACCATATATTTT.

CDR3 DNA: TGTGCCAGCAGTTACGACAGACAGGGCTACGAGCAGTACTTC. Its translation is CASSYDRQGYEQYF. V gene TRBV6-5 combines with J gene TRBJ2-7, with TRBD1 identical over 7 bases. With 2 bases clipped from V and 3 bases from J, the junction kept 4 bases outside the gene matches. The length of the CDR3 is 14 residues. The germline V gene encodes CDR1 MNHEY and CDR2 SVGAGI.

This chain links TRBV7-3 with TRBJ2-5, with D possibly being TRBD1 (6 bases). The CDR3 covers 13 residues. Trimming removed 2 bases from V and 2 bases from J, with 6 bases in between. Per germline, CDR1 SGHTA and CDR2 FQGTGA. The CDR3 sequence is CASSLGQQETQYF. CDR3 DNA: TGTGCCAGCAGCTTAGGACAGCAAGAGACCCAGTACTTC.

This clone was seen only a few times. The rearrangement links TRBV6-1 to TRBJ2-3, with D unclear. Germline loops: CDR1 MNHNS, CDR2 SASEGT. The CDR3 is made up of 14 amino acids. V was pared by 2 bases and J by 1 base, with 7 bases between. CDR3 bases: TGTGCCAGCAGTGAAAGGAGCCGCACAGATACGCAGTATTTT. Its protein product is CASSERSRTDTQYF.

This chain uses TRBV6-4 with TRBJ2-1; 14 nucleotides line up with TRBD2. Germline trimming cut 7 bases from V and 8 bases from J; bases unmatched to any gene: 7. Germline values: CDR1 MRHNA, CDR2 SNTAGT. The CDR3 runs 15 residues. CDR3 amino acids: CASKRLAGGVDEQFF. For the CDR3, the DNA is TGTGCCAGCAAACGACTAGCGGGGGGGGTTGATGAGCAGTTCTTC.

This clone was observed a handful of times. This rearrangement joins TRBV5-1 to TRBJ2-3; TRBD2 agrees at 7 bases. The CDR3 spans 15 residues. Looked up from germline, CDR1 is SGHRS and CDR2 is YFSETQ. Trimming took 1 base from V and 2 from J; bases not matched to a gene: 4. CDR3 protein: CASSLQGRVTDTQYF. DNA of the CDR3: TGCGCCAGCAGCTTGCAAGGGAGGGTCACAGATACGCAGTATTTT.

The chain recombines TRBV4-2 with TRBJ2-5, with TRBD2 matching 7 bases. The CDR3 extends over 16 amino acids. Germline values: CDR1 LGHNA, CDR2 YNFKEQ. Losses at the gene ends were 0 bases for V and 0 bases for J; bases not matched to a gene: 4. CDR3 sequence (DNA): TGTGCCAGCAGCCAAGATCCGCGGGGGAACCAAGAGACCCAGTACTTC. Protein: CASSQDPRGNQETQYF.

The rearrangement links TRBV5-6 to TRBJ1-1; D remains ambiguous. V was pared by 3 bases and J by 1 base, with 10 bases between. CDR1 SGHDT and CDR2 YYEEEE come from the germline V gene. This CDR3 has 14 amino acids. The CDR3 DNA reads as TGTGCCAGCAGCTCCCAGAATGGGAACACTGAAGCTTTCTTT. It yields the protein CASSSQNGNTEAFF.

V gene TRBV7-2 combines with J gene TRBJ2-5; 8 bases are shared with TRBD1. CDR1 is SGHTA, CDR2 FQGNSA, per germline. Germline trimming cut 6 bases from V and 2 bases from J; bases unmatched to any gene: 5. This CDR3 has 14 residues. The CDR3 bases are TGTGCCAGCAGAGTACAGGGGGGTCAAGAGACCCAGTACTTC. It translates to CASRVQGGQETQYF.

The chain has TRBV4-1 and TRBJ1-4; 7 bases are shared with TRBD1. V trimming: 2 bases; J trimming: 2 bases; junction bases outside the gene matches: 2. Germline CDR1 is MGHRA and CDR2 is YSYEKL. The CDR3 consists of 15 residues. CDR3 in DNA: TGCGCCAGCAGCCAACGACAGGGCACTAATGAAAAACTGTTTTTT. It codes for CASSQRQGTNEKLFF.

V usage is TRBV7-2 and J usage is TRBJ1-2; D may be TRBD1 (6 bases). Trimming left V 1 base short and J 8 bases short, with 17 bases between. Germline V gene sequence: CDR1 SGHTA, CDR2 FQGNSA. The CDR3 is 15 amino acids. The CDR3 region is CASSLESVRGSGYTF. In nucleotides, the CDR3 is TGTGCCAGCAGCTTAGAATCGGTCAGGGGATCAGGCTACACCTTC.

The chain couples TRBV5-1 to TRBJ2-5; the D gene is possibly TRBD2 (5 bases). The germline CDR1 and CDR2 sequences are SGHRS and YFSETQ. V was clipped by 1 base and J by 7 bases, with 14 bases between them. The CDR3 is 14 residues long. The CDR3 DNA reads TGCGCCAGCAGCTTGTCCACTTTTGAGGGGACCCAGTACTTC. Its protein product is CASSLSTFEGTQYF.

The rearrangement links TRBV2 to TRBJ1-2; no firm D call. Per the germline V gene, CDR1 is SNHLY and CDR2 is FYNNEI. Trimming took off 3 bases at V and 4 bases at J, with 9 bases between the two ends. The CDR3 length is 13 residues. In DNA, the CDR3 is TGTGCCAGCAGTGACAGTCCGCTCTATGGCTACACCTTC. Translation gives CASSDSPLYGYTF.

The DNA of the CDR3 is TGCGCCAGCAGCTCGGGTGGACAGTACTACGAGCAGTACTTC. Its translation is CASSSGGQYYEQYF. This chain connects TRBV5-1 to TRBJ2-7, with a possible D match to TRBD1 (6 bases). V lost 3 bases to trimming and J lost 3 bases, with 13 bases between them. The CDR3 sequence is 14 residues long. Germline CDR1 and CDR2: SGHRS and YFSETQ.

This chain connects TRBV4-1 to TRBJ1-2; D uncertain. Per germline, CDR1 MGHRA and CDR2 YSYEKL. V shed 4 bases and J shed 8 bases, with 14 bases lying between them. The CDR3 loop spans 13 amino acids. The CDR3 loop reads CASSRTGLEGYTF. DNA of the CDR3: TGCGCCAGCAGCCGGACCGGACTTGAAGGCTACACCTTC.

The chain has TRBV20-1 and TRBJ2-5; D is undetermined. The CDR3 runs to 11 residues. CDR1 is DFQATT and CDR2 is SNEGSKA in the germline V gene (reference sequence). Deletions cut 2 bases from V and 9 bases from J, with 10 bases between. Here the CDR3 reads CSARLDWAQYF. The CDR3 DNA reads TGCAGTGCTAGACTCGACTGGGCCCAGTACTTC.

The chain links TRBV12-5 to TRBJ2-1; 11 nucleotides line up with TRBD2. V lost 2 bases and J lost 8; bases outside the gene matches: 8. The CDR3 runs 16 residues. Germline CDR1 reads LGHNT; CDR2 reads FRNRAP. CDR3: CASGLISGGARDEQFF. The CDR3, as DNA: TGTGCTAGTGGTTTGATTAGCGGGGGGGCTAGGGATGAGCAGTTCTTC.

The chain recombines TRBV7-9 with TRBJ1-4; 8 positions agree with TRBD1. Germline V gene data show CDR1 as SEHNR and CDR2 as FQNEAQ (reference sequence). The CDR3 runs to 15 residues. J lost 2 bases, V lost 5 bases, and 4 bases had no gene match. This CDR3 is CASSLDRGTNEKLFF. For the CDR3, the DNA is TGTGCCAGCAGCCTAGACAGGGGTACTAATGAAAAACTGTTTTTT. Full variable domain (rest looked up from reference TRBV7-9 and TRBJ1-4): DTGVSQNPRHKITKRGQNVTFRCDPISEHNRLYWYRQTLGQGPEFLTYFQNEAQLEKSRLLSDRFSAERPKGSFSTLEIQRTEQGDSAMYLCASSLDRGTNEKLFFGSGTQLSVL.

This chain links TRBV30 with TRBJ1-2; no firm D call. The CDR3 runs to 14 residues. Germline CDR1 reads GTSNPN; CDR2 reads SVGIG (reference sequence). Trimming removed 3 bases from V and 4 bases from J, with 15 bases in between. CDR3 region: CAWSAEEGGYGYTF. CDR3 sequence (DNA): TGTGCCTGGAGCGCCGAGGAGGGCGGCTATGGCTACACCTTC.

This chain connects TRBV7-3 to TRBJ2-3, with 13 bases that match TRBD2. Germline V CDR1 and CDR2: SGHTA, FQGTGA. The CDR3 extends over 16 amino acids. The junction had 5 bases not matched to a gene; V was cut back by 4 bases and J by 4 bases. The CDR3 bases are TGTGCCAGCAGCTCTGGACTAGCGGGAGCCGCAGATACGCAGTATTTT. Protein sequence: CASSSGLAGAADTQYF.

V gene TRBV29-1 combines with J gene TRBJ2-1, with a tentative D call TRBD2 (5 bases). The germline V gene has CDR1 SQVTM and CDR2 ANQGSEA. CDR3 length equals 13 residues. With 7 bases removed from V and 10 bases from J, the gap between germline ends came to 20 bases. CDR3 in DNA: TGCAGCGCCGCCTACAGCCTTGAGGGAGAGCAGTTCTTC. Its protein is CSAAYSLEGEQFF.

CDR3 region: CASSVGVTSGSYEQYF. CDR3 in DNA: TGTGCCAGCAGCGTAGGGGTGACTAGCGGGAGTTACGAGCAGTACTTC. The chain has TRBV9 and TRBJ2-7; 12 bases agree with TRBD2. The CDR3 consists of 16 residues. V dropped 0 bases and J dropped 4; count of bases not matched to a gene: 5. Looked up from germline, CDR1 is SGDLS and CDR2 is YYNGEE.

This chain uses TRBV5-4 with TRBJ2-2, with D tentatively TRBD2 (5 bases). V lost 0 bases to trimming and J lost 5 bases, with 11 bases between them. The CDR3 is made up of 15 amino acids. CDR1 and CDR2 from the germline V gene are SGHNT and YYREEE (reference sequence). CDR3 sequence reads: CASSLGPGSTGELFF. For the CDR3, the DNA is TGTGCCAGCAGCTTGGGGCCGGGGTCGACCGGGGAGCTGTTTTTT.

As DNA, the CDR3 is TGTGCCTGGAGTCCTGGGACAGGGGCTGCAGAGACCCAGTACTTC. Protein: CAWSPGTGAAETQYF. V is TRBV30 and J is TRBJ2-5, with TRBD1 matching 10 bases. The CDR3 consists of 15 residues. V dropped 2 bases and J dropped 4; count of bases not matched to a gene: 7. The V gene's germline CDR1 is GTSNPN and CDR2 SVGIG (reference sequence). Combining the CDR3 with reference TRBV30 and TRBJ2-5 gives the whole variable domain SQTIHQWPATLVQPVGSPLSLECTVEGTSNPNLYWYRQAAGRGLQLLFYSVGIGQISSEVPQNLSASRPQDRQFILSSKKLLLSDSGFYLCAWSPGTGAAETQYFGPGTRLLVL.

This clone was seen just once. The rearrangement joins TRBV9 to TRBJ2-2; 10 nucleotides line up with TRBD1. The trim removed 7 bases at V and 5 bases at J, leaving 8 bases unmatched. There are 15 residues in the CDR3. Germline-derived CDR1 and CDR2 are SGDLS and YYNGEE. CDR3 loop: CASGFGGQGTGELFF. CDR3 nucleotides: TGTGCCAGCGGGTTTGGGGGACAGGGGACCGGGGAGCTGTTTTTT.

The rearrangement joins TRBV11-2 to TRBJ1-2, with 12 bases identical to TRBD1. The CDR3 has 16 amino acids. Germline CDR1 reads SGHAT; CDR2 reads FQNNGV. Trimming cost V 6 bases and J 4 bases; bases outside gene matches: 9. This CDR3 is CASRKGTGGFGYGYTF. The CDR3 DNA sequence: TGTGCCAGCAGAAAGGGGACAGGGGGCTTTGGCTATGGCTACACCTTC.

This sequence joins TRBV7-2 and TRBJ2-1; 11 bases agree with TRBD2. The CDR3 totals 15 residues. The germline gives CDR1 SGHTA, CDR2 FQGNSA. Trimming cost V 3 bases and J 9 bases; bases outside gene matches: 7. CDR3 bases: TGTGCCAGCAGCTTTCCACTAGCGGGAGAGGTTGAGCAGTTCTTC. Protein product: CASSFPLAGEVEQFF.

The CDR3 coding sequence is TGTGCCAGCAGTTCGCCCGGACAGGGCTATGGCTACACCTTC. Translation: CASSSPGQGYGYTF. This chain connects TRBV6-5 to TRBJ1-2, with TRBD1 matching 8 bases. V shed 4 bases, J shed 4 bases, and the junction held 5 bases outside the gene matches. This CDR3 spans 14 amino acids. Germline-derived CDR1 and CDR2 are MNHEY and SVGAGI.

The V call is TRBV7-9, the J call TRBJ1-1; tentative D call: TRBD1 (5 bases). Germline V gene lookup returns CDR1 SEHNR and CDR2 FQNEAQ (reference sequence). Trimming removed 4 bases at V and 6 bases at J, with 15 bases between. The CDR3 totals 14 residues. The CDR3 loop is CASSSDGGMPEAFF. The DNA of the CDR3 is TGTGCCAGCAGCTCAGACGGGGGGATGCCTGAAGCTTTCTTT.